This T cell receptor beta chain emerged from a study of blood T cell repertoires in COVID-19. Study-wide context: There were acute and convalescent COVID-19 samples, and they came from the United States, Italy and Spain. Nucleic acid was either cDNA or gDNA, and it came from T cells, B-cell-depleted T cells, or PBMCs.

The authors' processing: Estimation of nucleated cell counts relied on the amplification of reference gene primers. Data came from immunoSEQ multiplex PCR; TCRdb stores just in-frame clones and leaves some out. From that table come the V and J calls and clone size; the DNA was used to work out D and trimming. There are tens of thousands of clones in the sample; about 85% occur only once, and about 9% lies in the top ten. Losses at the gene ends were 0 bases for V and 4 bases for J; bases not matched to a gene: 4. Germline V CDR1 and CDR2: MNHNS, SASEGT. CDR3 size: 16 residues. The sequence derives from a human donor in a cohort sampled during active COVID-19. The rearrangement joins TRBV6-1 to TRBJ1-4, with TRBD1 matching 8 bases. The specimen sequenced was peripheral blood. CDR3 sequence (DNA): TGTGCCAGCAGTGAAGCACAGGGGGAAGGTAATGAAAAACTGTTTTTT. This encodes CASSEAQGEGNEKLFF.